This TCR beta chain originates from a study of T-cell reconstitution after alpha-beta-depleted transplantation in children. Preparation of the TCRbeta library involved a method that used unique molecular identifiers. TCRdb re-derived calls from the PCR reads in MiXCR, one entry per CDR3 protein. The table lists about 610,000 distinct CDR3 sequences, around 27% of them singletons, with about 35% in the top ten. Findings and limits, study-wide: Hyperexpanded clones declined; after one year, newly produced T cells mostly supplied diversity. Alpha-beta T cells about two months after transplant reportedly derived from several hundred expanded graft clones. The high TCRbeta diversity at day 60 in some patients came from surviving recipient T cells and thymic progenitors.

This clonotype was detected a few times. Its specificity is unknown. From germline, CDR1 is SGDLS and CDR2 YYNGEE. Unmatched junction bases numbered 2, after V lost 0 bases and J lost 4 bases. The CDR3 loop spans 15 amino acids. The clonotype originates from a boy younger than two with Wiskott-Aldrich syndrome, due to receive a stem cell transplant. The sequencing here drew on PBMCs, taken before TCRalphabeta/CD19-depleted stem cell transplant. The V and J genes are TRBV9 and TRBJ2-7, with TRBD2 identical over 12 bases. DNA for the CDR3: TGTGCCAGCAGCGTAGGGGGGACTAGCGGGTACGAGCAGTACTTC. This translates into CASSVGGTSGYEQYF.